The rows below give T cell receptor beta chains drawn from one sample of a study of OX40 agonist ivuxolimab in advanced cancers. This table comes from immunoSEQ multiplex PCR, and its TCRdb copy is limited to in-frame clones, with some not included. The sample lists roughly 80,000 clones, approximately 84% occurring once. Sequenced material: CD4+ or CD8+ T cells sorted from blood, taken in a trial of the OX40 agonist ivuxolimab. These receptors all come from an adult with an advanced solid tumor such as melanoma, head and neck, liver or kidney cancer. Both conserved end residues are part of each CDR3. D genes are given only for firm matches. Some rows have no size entry. The others give once, few or many, or a class for an expanded clone.

v_call	j_call	d_call	clone_size	cdr3_nt	cdr3_aa
TRBV4-2	TRBJ1-2	.	.	TGTGCCAGCAGCCAAGAGGAAAGAGGGTATGGCTACACCTTC	CASSQEERGYGYTF
TRBV7-9	TRBJ2-1	.	.	TGTGCCAGCAGCTCCCGGGGGGCACCCGGTGAGCAGTTCTTC	CASSSRGAPGEQFF
TRBV6-5	TRBJ2-1	.	.	TGTGCCAGCACCCACCCCCCCCGCCGGGACAATGAGCAGTTCTTC	CASTHPPRRDNEQFF
TRBV6-5	TRBJ1-6	TRBD1	.	TGTGCCAGCAGTTACGACAGGGTTAATTCACCCCTCCACTTT	CASSYDRVNSPLHF
TRBV30	TRBJ2-1	TRBD1	.	TGTGCCTGGAGTGTACAGGGGCTAAGCTCCTACAATGAGCAGTTCTTC	CAWSVQGLSSYNEQFF
TRBV28	TRBJ1-4	.	.	TGTGCCAGCAGTTTAGTGGCGGAAGAAAAACTGTTTTTT	CASSLVAEEKLFF
TRBV28	TRBJ2-1	TRBD1	.	TGTGCCAGCAGTTTCTATTATACAGGGGCAACCTACAATGAGCAGTTCTTC	CASSFYYTGATYNEQFF
TRBV6-1	TRBJ1-2	TRBD1	.	TGTGCCAGCAGCTCCGGGACAGGGGGTGTTGATGGCTACACCTTC	CASSSGTGGVDGYTF
TRBV7-2	TRBJ1-1	.	.	TGTGCCAGCAGGCCCCCCGGTGGCACAGGATCTTACGCTGAAGCTTTCTTT	CASRPPGGTGSYAEAFF
TRBV6-5	TRBJ2-1	TRBD1	.	TGTGCCAGCAGTTACTCGATTACAGGGGGCCATGAGCAGTTCTTC	CASSYSITGGHEQFF
TRBV7-3	TRBJ2-3	.	once	TGTGCCAGCAGCTTAGACCAGGGCTCAGATACGCAGTATTTT	CASSLDQGSDTQYF
TRBV5-4	TRBJ2-3	TRBD2	.	TGTGCCAGCAGCCCGGGGGGTGTGGATACGCAGTATTTT	CASSPGGVDTQYF
TRBV12-2	TRBJ1-4	.	many	TGTGCAAGTCGCCGAAAGACAGGGTCAAATGAAAAACTGTTTTTT	CASRRKTGSNEKLFF
TRBV7-2	TRBJ2-3	TRBD2	.	TGTGCCAGCAGTCCCTTACTAGCGTTAACAGATACGCAGTATTTT	CASSPLLALTDTQYF
TRBV21-1	TRBJ1-6	.	few	TGTGCCAGCAGCAAAGCCGGGGGCCACGGTTCACCCCTCCACTTT	CASSKAGGHGSPLHF
TRBV28	TRBJ1-3	.	.	TGTGCCAGCAGTTTATACCCAAACAGGGCCTCTGGAAACACCATATATTTT	CASSLYPNRASGNTIYF
TRBV11-2	TRBJ1-1	.	.	TGTGCCAGCAGCTTAGTCGAGGGAATGGTGGCTTTCTTT	CASSLVEGMVAFF
TRBV6-4	TRBJ2-2	.	.	TGTGCCTCCCGGGCCATATCGAACACCGGGGAGCTGTTTTTT	CASRAISNTGELFF
TRBV19	TRBJ1-1	.	.	TGTGCCAGTAGTATAGACGTGACAGCTAGGGAAGCTTTCTTT	CASSIDVTAREAFF
TRBV4-1	TRBJ2-1	TRBD1	.	TGCGCCAGCAGCCAAGAGTATCGGATAACAGGGGGTTTGCAGTTCTTC	CASSQEYRITGGLQFF
TRBV7-2	TRBJ1-6	TRBD1	.	TGTGCCAGCAGCCGGGACGGGACAGACGATTCACCCCTCCACTTT	CASSRDGTDDSPLHF
TRBV27	TRBJ2-7	TRBD1	.	TGTGCCAGCAGTTCGACAGGGTTTACCGAGCAGTACTTC	CASSSTGFTEQYF
TRBV6-5	TRBJ1-3	TRBD1	.	TGTGCCAGCAGCAGGGGGCCCGTCCCTGGAAACACCATATATTTT	CASSRGPVPGNTIYF
TRBV6-6	TRBJ1-1	.	.	TGTGCCAGCAGCCCCCCCCAGAACACTGAAGCTTTCTTT	CASSPPQNTEAFF
TRBV5-1	TRBJ2-1	.	.	TGCGCCAGCAGCTTGGTTCGGGGCTCCAATGAGCAGTTCTTC	CASSLVRGSNEQFF
TRBV7-7	TRBJ1-2	TRBD1	few	TGTGCCAGCATCCCGCAGGACAGGCCACGCGGTAGCTACACCTTC	CASIPQDRPRGSYTF
TRBV9	TRBJ1-3	.	.	TGTGCCAGCAGGGCGTCCGGGACAACAGGCTCTGGAAACACCATATATTTT	CASRASGTTGSGNTIYF
TRBV7-3	TRBJ1-3	.	.	TGTGCCAGCAGCTTAATTCGGGTCGACTCTGGAAACACCATATATTTT	CASSLIRVDSGNTIYF
TRBV11-2	TRBJ2-6	.	.	TGTGCCAGCAGCCCCTATCGGACTACTTCGGCCAACGTCCTGACTTTC	CASSPYRTTSANVLTF
TRBV28	TRBJ1-5	.	.	TGTGCCAGCAGTCCTGGGACCTCTAGCCAGCCCCAGCATTTT	CASSPGTSSQPQHF
TRBV19	TRBJ1-2	.	.	TGTGCCAGTAGTACACCCTGGAGGGGGGATGGCTACACCTTC	CASSTPWRGDGYTF
TRBV6-5	TRBJ1-1	.	.	TGTGCCAGCAGTTACTCGGTCGGGAACACTGAGGCTTTCTTT	CASSYSVGNTEAFF
TRBV7-2	TRBJ1-1	TRBD1	once	TGTGCCAGCAGCCCTAGATCAGGACAGGGTATGGGCACTGAAGCTTTCTTT	CASSPRSGQGMGTEAFF
TRBV6-5	TRBJ2-5	TRBD1	.	TGTGCCAGCAGTTACTCGGGGACAGCCCAAGAGACCCAGTACTTC	CASSYSGTAQETQYF
TRBV14	TRBJ1-3	.	.	TGTGCCAGCAGCCATGGGGGGTCGAGCTCTGGAAACACCATATATTTT	CASSHGGSSSGNTIYF
TRBV11-1	TRBJ2-4	.	.	TGTGCCAGCAGCACGGACGGGCAAAACATTCAGTACTTC	CASSTDGQNIQYF
TRBV27	TRBJ1-3	TRBD1	.	TGTGCCAGCAGTCAGACAGGGGGGGCGGACACCATATATTTT	CASSQTGGADTIYF
TRBV28	TRBJ2-7	.	.	TGTGCCAGCATCGCTATGGGGTCCTACGAGCAGTACTTC	CASIAMGSYEQYF
TRBV7-3	TRBJ2-1	.	.	TGTGCCAGCAGCTTAACAGATGACAATGAGCAGTTCTTC	CASSLTDDNEQFF
TRBV6-5	TRBJ2-1	TRBD2	.	TGTGCCAGCAGCCTAGCGGGGCTCTCCTACAATGAGCAGTTCTTC	CASSLAGLSYNEQFF
TRBV9	TRBJ2-7	TRBD2	.	TGTGCCAGCAGCCCCCGTTCGGGCGGGGGTTACGAGCAGTACTTC	CASSPRSGGGYEQYF
TRBV6-5	TRBJ2-5	TRBD1	.	TGTGCCAGCAGTTCCACACAGGGGGGCGGGGAGACCCAGTACTTC	CASSSTQGGGETQYF
TRBV11-3	TRBJ2-3	TRBD1	.	TGTGCCAGCAGCCCAGGACAGGGTTTCACAGATACGCAGTATTTT	CASSPGQGFTDTQYF
TRBV7-8	TRBJ2-1	.	.	TGTGCCAGCAGCCCCGGGACGGACAATGAGCAGTTCTTC	CASSPGTDNEQFF
TRBV7-2	TRBJ2-1	.	.	TGTGCCAGCAGCTTAGCAGTTTCGGACTACAATGAGCAGTTCTTC	CASSLAVSDYNEQFF
TRBV28	TRBJ1-4	.	.	TGTGCCAGCACCGAACGTCAGGCAGCTACTAATGAAAAACTGTTTTTT	CASTERQAATNEKLFF
TRBV6-5	TRBJ2-5	TRBD2	once	TGTGCCAGCAGTTCCCCACAGCGGGGCCAAGAGACCCAGTACTTC	CASSSPQRGQETQYF
TRBV11-2	TRBJ1-4	TRBD1	.	TGTGCCAGCAGTCGCGGACAGGGGGCAACTAATGAAAAACTGTTTTTT	CASSRGQGATNEKLFF
TRBV7-3	TRBJ2-3	TRBD1	.	TGTGCCAGCAGCCCCGGGGACAGGGCTACAGATACGCAGTATTTT	CASSPGDRATDTQYF